The rows below give T cell receptor beta chains drawn from one sample of a study of sequential checkpoint blockade in melanoma. The table came from immunoSEQ multiplex PCR; TCRdb's copy has only in-frame clones and leaves some out. The repertoire consists of approximately 450 clones, with over 15% occurring once and the leading ten covering around 12%. The material was tumor tissue (inferred from file names), obtained from a patient given nivolumab and ipilimumab in sequence. All receptors derive from a human donor with melanoma. Each CDR3 is given with its conserved first and last residue. Fields, in order: V gene, D gene, clone size, J gene, CDR3 protein, CDR3 DNA. The D gene is left open where the match is weak. Where a row states a size, it is once, few, many or the class of an expanded clone; other rows omit it.

V: TRBV6-8
D: NA
size: NA
J: TRBJ2-6
CDR3: CASSYSSSGANVLTF
DNA: TGTGCCAGCAGTTACTCGAGTTCTGGGGCCAACGTCCTGACTTTC

V: TRBV15
D: NA
size: NA
J: TRBJ2-2
CDR3: CATSRDTEHTGELFF
DNA: TGTGCCACCAGCAGAGACACAGAGCACACCGGGGAGCTGTTTTTT

V: TRBV6-8
D: NA
size: few
J: TRBJ2-6
CDR3: CASSYGQSSGANVLTF
DNA: TGTGCCAGCAGTTACGGGCAGTCCTCTGGGGCCAACGTCCTGACTTTC

V: TRBV5-8
D: NA
size: few
J: TRBJ1-3
CDR3: CASRAASGNTIYF
DNA: TGTGCCAGCAGAGCCGCCTCTGGAAACACCATATATTTT

V: TRBV7-4
D: NA
size: NA
J: TRBJ1-5
CDR3: CASSPDRDQPQHF
DNA: TGTGCCAGCAGCCCGGACAGAGATCAGCCCCAGCATTTT

V: TRBV6-8
D: NA
size: NA
J: TRBJ1-5
CDR3: CASSRTGVTPQHF
DNA: TGTGCCAGCAGTAGGACGGGAGTTACGCCCCAGCATTTT

V: TRBV11-3
D: NA
size: large
J: TRBJ2-4
CDR3: CASSSLGQPSAKNIQYF
DNA: TGTGCCAGCAGCTCATTAGGACAGCCGTCGGCCAAAAACATTCAGTACTTC

V: TRBV28
D: NA
size: few
J: TRBJ1-2
CDR3: CASSLSGVWIAFYGYTF
DNA: TGTGCCAGCAGTTTATCGGGCGTGTGGATTGCTTTCTATGGCTACACCTTC

V: TRBV19
D: TRBD1
size: NA
J: TRBJ1-2
CDR3: CASNPGQGPYGYTF
DNA: TGTGCCAGTAACCCTGGACAGGGCCCCTATGGCTACACCTTC

V: TRBV27
D: TRBD2
size: NA
J: TRBJ2-3
CDR3: CASSRNSGGEGTDTQYF
DNA: TGTGCCAGCAGTCGCAACAGCGGGGGGGAAGGCACAGATACGCAGTATTTT

V: TRBV11-3
D: NA
size: few
J: TRBJ2-1
CDR3: CASSLVRIMVYNEQFF
DNA: TGTGCCAGCAGCTTAGTTCGGATTATGGTCTACAATGAGCAGTTCTTC

V: TRBV29-1
D: NA
size: NA
J: TRBJ2-7
CDR3: CSVLRAATYEQYF
DNA: TGCAGCGTCCTGAGGGCAGCGACCTACGAGCAGTACTTC

V: TRBV18
D: TRBD1
size: NA
J: TRBJ1-4
CDR3: CASSAGTGMLQLFF
DNA: TGTGCCAGCTCAGCCGGGACAGGGATGCTACAACTGTTTTTT

V: TRBV19
D: TRBD1
size: NA
J: TRBJ1-1
CDR3: CASQPGQGYADTEAFF
DNA: TGTGCCAGCCAACCGGGACAGGGGTACGCGGACACTGAAGCTTTCTTT

V: TRBV19
D: NA
size: NA
J: TRBJ1-1
CDR3: CASSFTGNTEAFF
DNA: TGTGCCAGTAGTTTCACGGGTAACACTGAAGCTTTCTTT